This T cell receptor (beta chain) was captured in a study of cytomegalovirus exposure and HLA in healthy donors. For the study at large: The same platform was used for the roughly 110 validation repertoires as for the roughly 670 first-cohort repertoires, as reported in a later analysis. Findings and limits, study-wide: A few chains tied to CMV proved CMV antigen-specific in vitro. The study designated 164 TCR beta chains cytomegalovirus-associated. Subsequent analysis showed first-cohort TCR clusters tending to co-occur in some 110 validation repertoires.

V dropped 1 base and J dropped 5; count of bases not matched to a gene: 7. This CDR3 comprises 17 residues. Germline assignment: CDR1 SGHDT and CDR2 YYEEEE. Regarding this clone: Its antigen is unknown.

The data were produced by immunoSEQ multiplex PCR, yet TCRdb's version contains in-frame clones alone and is incomplete. The table lists 150,000 to 200,000 clones, 80% to 85% of them singletons. The TCR sequence derives from a woman aged 18-29 years in good health and CMV-seropositive. The sample comprised PBMCs. J is TRBJ2-5 and V is TRBV5-6; 14 bases are shared with TRBD2. The CDR3 sequence: CASSLYGLAGGTETQYF. In nucleotides, the CDR3 is TGTGCCAGCAGCTTGTATGGACTAGCGGGGGGCACGGAGACCCAGTACTTC.